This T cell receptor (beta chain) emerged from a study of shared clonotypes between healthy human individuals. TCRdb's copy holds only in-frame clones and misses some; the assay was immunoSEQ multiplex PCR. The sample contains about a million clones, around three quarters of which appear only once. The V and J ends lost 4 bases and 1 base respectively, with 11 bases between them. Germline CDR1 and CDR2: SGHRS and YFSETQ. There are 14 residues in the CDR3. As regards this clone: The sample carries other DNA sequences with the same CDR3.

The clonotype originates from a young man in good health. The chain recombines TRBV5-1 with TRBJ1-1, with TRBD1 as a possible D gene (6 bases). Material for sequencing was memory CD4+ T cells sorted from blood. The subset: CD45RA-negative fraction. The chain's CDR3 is CASSPGQPNTEAFF. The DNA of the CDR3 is TGCGCCAGCAGCCCGGGACAACCGAACACTGAAGCTTTCTTT.